This T cell receptor (beta chain) was obtained from a study of shared clonotypes between healthy human individuals. Findings and caveats of the study: Although depth was large, rarefaction showed that sequencing of the sorted subsets was incomplete.

With 6 bases removed from V and 2 bases from J, the gap between germline ends came to 10 bases. Germline V CDR1 and CDR2: SNHLY, FYNNEI. The CDR3 has 14 residues. The method was immunoSEQ multiplex PCR; TCRdb's version includes in-frame clones alone and lacks a portion of them. The sample has over 700,000 clones, just under 75% seen once; the top ten hold around 1.7%. As concerns this clone: Its antigen remains unidentified. Additional DNA sequences in this sample encode the identical CDR3.

The gene calls are TRBV2 and TRBJ2-2; D is undetermined. The sequenced sample was memory CD4+ T cells sorted from blood. Subset described: CD45RA-negative fraction. This TCR came from a woman aged 25 to 39 in good health. CDR3 amino acids: CASRGLVNTGELFF. The DNA of the CDR3 is TGTGCCAGCAGGGGTCTCGTTAACACCGGGGAGCTGTTTTTT.